Following are 26 T cell receptor beta chains from one sample sequenced in a study of T-cell reconstitution after alpha-beta-depleted transplantation in children. Unique molecular identifiers featured in how the TCRbeta library was prepared. Using its own MiXCR run on the PCR reads, TCRdb lists one record per CDR3 protein. Among around 300,000 distinct CDR3 sequences, around 10% were seen once, and the ten largest hold around 7.5%. The sequences come from PBMCs, collected before TCRalphabeta/CD19-depleted stem cell transplant. These receptors all come from a boy under two years old with acute myeloid leukemia, due to receive a stem cell transplant.

This clonotype was seen only a few times. The chain combines TRBV20-1 with TRBJ2-2; D is possibly TRBD1 (5 bases). Germline lookup yields CDR1 DFQATT and CDR2 SNEGSKA (reference sequence). The V gene lost 3 bases and the J gene lost 0 bases, with 8 bases spanning the gap. The CDR3 is 14 amino acids. CDR3 DNA sequence: TGCAGTGCTAGGGGGCAGACGAACACCGGGGAGCTGTTTTTT. It specifies CSARGQTNTGELFF.

The J gene is TRBJ2-3, the V gene TRBV27, with D uncertain. CDR3 length: 15 amino acids. Trimming took 3 bases from V and 6 from J, leaving 16 bases between them. The V gene's germline CDR1 is MNHEY and CDR2 SMNVEV (reference sequence). The CDR3 here is CASSFRTRYGDTQYF. Here the CDR3 DNA reads TGTGCCAGCAGTTTTAGGACCCGGTATGGGGATACGCAGTATTTT.

This clonotype has at least ten counts. The chain is built from TRBV7-3 and TRBJ2-1, with D unclear. Germline values: CDR1 SGHTA, CDR2 FQGTGA. This CDR3 region has 13 residues. Trimming shortened V by 5 bases and J by 9 bases, and 14 bases separated the two germline ends. The CDR3 nucleotides read TGTGCCAGCAGCCCCCCGGGTGGCTTTGAGCAGTTCTTC. This codes for CASSPPGGFEQFF.

This clonotype was found a few times. This chain joins TRBV7-2 and TRBJ2-5, with unresolved D. The V end lost 5 bases, the J end lost 2 bases, and 18 bases lay between the germline ends. The CDR3 has 16 residues. CDR1 is SGHTA, CDR2 FQGNSA, per germline. The CDR3 spells CASSRITSWEQETQYF. CDR3 in DNA: TGTGCCAGCAGCCGCATCACCTCCTGGGAACAAGAGACCCAGTACTTC. Filled out from reference TRBV7-2 and TRBJ2-5, the complete variable domain reads GAGVSQSPSNKVTEKGKDVELRCDPISGHTALYWYRQSLGQGLEFLIYFQGNSAPDKSGLPSDRFSAERTGGSVSTLTIQRTQQEDSAVYLCASSRITSWEQETQYFGPGTRLLVL.

This clonotype has a count of ten or more. CDR3 region: CSASGAAYEQYF. The CDR3 DNA reads TGCAGTGCTAGCGGGGCGGCCTACGAGCAGTACTTC. V usage is TRBV20-1 and J usage is TRBJ2-7; D may match TRBD1 or TRBD2 (5 bases each). Germline loops: CDR1 DFQATT, CDR2 SNEGSKA (reference sequence). Trimming removed 3 bases at V and 2 bases at J, with 8 bases between. The CDR3 is made up of 12 amino acids.

This clonotype was found many times. This chain links TRBV7-6 with TRBJ2-1; 12 nucleotides line up with TRBD2. The V segment lost 4 bases and the J segment 0 bases; nucleotides outside the gene matches: 4. Germline assignment: CDR1 SGHVS and CDR2 FNYEAQ. The CDR3 runs 17 residues. CDR3 nucleotide sequence: TGTGCCAGCAGCTCAAGGACTAGCGGGGCCTCCTACAATGAGCAGTTCTTC. Translated: CASSSRTSGASYNEQFF.

This clonotype occurred many times. The chain has TRBV29-1 and TRBJ2-7, with a tentative D call TRBD1 (6 bases). Germline V CDR1 and CDR2: SQVTM, ANQGSEA. This CDR3 is built from 12 residues. The germline V and J ends were trimmed by 1 base and 6 bases, with 10 bases remaining between them. CDR3 protein: CSVEGPRGEQYF. CDR3 DNA: TGCAGCGTTGAAGGCCCCAGGGGCGAGCAGTACTTC.

This clonotype has more than one count but fewer than ten. J is TRBJ2-5 and V is TRBV7-3; 10 bases fit TRBD2. From germline, CDR1 is SGHTA and CDR2 FQGTGA. The CDR3 runs 17 residues. V shed 1 base, J shed 1 base, and the junction held 6 bases outside the gene matches. The CDR3 region is CASSLIPSGGRQETQYF. CDR3 in DNA: TGTGCCAGCAGCTTAATACCTAGCGGGGGCCGCCAAGAGACCCAGTACTTC.

This clonotype was seen repeatedly, ten times or more. This chain uses TRBV10-3 with TRBJ2-5; D is ambiguous. V gave up 10 bases and J gave up 2 bases, with 14 bases separating them. Per the germline V gene, CDR1 is ENHRY and CDR2 is SYGVKD. The CDR3 is 13 residues long. In nucleotides, the CDR3 is TGTGCCACCCAGGAAAGGATTCAAGAGACCCAGTACTTC. As protein: CATQERIQETQYF.

As concerns this clonotype: This could be a read error, since a much larger clone is one nucleotide away. The chain couples TRBV4-3 to TRBJ2-7, with D possibly matching TRBD2 (7 bases). Germline values: CDR1 LGHNA, CDR2 YSLEER. This CDR3 is 16 amino acids long. Trimming cost V 3 bases and J 3 bases, with 18 bases left between them. The CDR3 coding sequence is TGCGCCAGCAGCCACGAAAGGGGGGGACAAGGCTACGAGCAGTACTTC. Its protein is CASSHERGGQGYEQYF.

The V call is TRBV28, the J call TRBJ1-1, with D perhaps TRBD1 (5 bases). The V end lost 4 bases, the J end lost 0 bases, and 18 bases lay between the germline ends. Germline V gene lookup returns CDR1 MDHEN and CDR2 SYDVKM. The CDR3 totals 17 residues. CDR3 in amino acids: CASSWWGEVRMNTEAFF. The CDR3 DNA is TGTGCCAGCAGTTGGTGGGGGGAAGTACGGATGAACACTGAAGCTTTCTTT.

This chain joins TRBV5-5 and TRBJ1-1; possible D gene TRBD1, 6 bases. Germline CDR1 SGHKS, CDR2 YYEKEE (reference sequence). The CDR3 spans 16 residues. V gave up 0 bases and J gave up 3 bases, with 15 bases separating them. The CDR3 DNA reads as TGTGCCAGCAGCTTGGACCCTCAGGGGTGGGACACTGAAGCTTTCTTT. Amino acids: CASSLDPQGWDTEAFF.

This clonotype was seen repeatedly, ten times or more. The chain joins TRBV18 to TRBJ2-2, with D unclear. The germline V and J ends were trimmed by 5 bases and 2 bases, with 12 bases remaining between them. CDR1 KGHSH and CDR2 LQKENI come from the germline V gene. The CDR3 contains 15 residues. The DNA of the CDR3 is TGTGCCAGCTCAAGATCCCTTTTCAACACCGGGGAGCTGTTTTTT. As protein: CASSRSLFNTGELFF.

This clonotype has a count of ten or more. The chain joins TRBV12-3 or TRBV12-4 to TRBJ2-3, with unresolved D. The CDR3 length is 12 residues. Trimming took off 10 bases at V and 4 bases at J, with 12 bases between the two ends. This CDR3 is CATDPVPDTQYF. CDR3 nucleotides: TGTGCCACCGACCCGGTCCCAGATACGCAGTATTTT.

This clonotype was seen many times. The genes are TRBV28 and TRBJ2-3; 9 bases match TRBD2. The V gene end was trimmed by 2 bases and the J gene end by 6 bases; junction bases not matched to a gene: 9. The CDR3 totals 16 residues. Per the germline V gene, CDR1 is MDHEN and CDR2 is SYDVKM. This chain's CDR3 is CASSLRTSALFDTQYF. CDR3 DNA: TGTGCCAGCAGTTTACGGACTAGCGCCCTATTCGATACGCAGTATTTT. The entire variable domain, with the rest obtained from reference TRBV28 and TRBJ2-3, is as follows: DVKVTQSSRYLVKRTGEKVFLECVQDMDHENMFWYRQDPGLGLRLIYFSYDVKMKEKGDIPEGYSVSREKKERFSLILESASTNQTSMYLCASSLRTSALFDTQYFGPGTRLTVL.

This clonotype was counted at least ten times. The gene calls are TRBV2 and TRBJ1-5; the match to TRBD1 covers 9 bases. Germline assignment: CDR1 SNHLY and CDR2 FYNNEI. CDR3 size: 15 residues. The trim removed 7 bases at V and 0 bases at J, leaving 4 bases unmatched. The CDR3 sequence is CASTRDRVSNQPQHF. CDR3 DNA sequence: TGTGCCAGCACCCGGGACAGGGTTAGCAATCAGCCCCAGCATTTT.

There are many counts of this clonotype. The chain joins TRBV12-3 or TRBV12-4 to TRBJ2-2; 7 bases match TRBD1. The CDR3 runs to 16 residues. Trimming at V came to 5 bases and at J to 1 base, leaving 7 bases not matched to a gene. The CDR3 spells CASSPGTVMNTGELFF. The CDR3 DNA sequence: TGTGCCAGCAGTCCCGGGACAGTGATGAACACCGGGGAGCTGTTTTTT.

The V gene is TRBV27, the J gene TRBJ2-3, with 9 bases lining up with TRBD1. After removal of 6 bases from V and 2 bases from J, the junction contained 12 bases not matched to a gene. Looked up from germline, CDR1 is MNHEY and CDR2 is SMNVEV (reference sequence). The length of the CDR3 is 17 residues. The CDR3 nucleotides are TGTGCCAGCAGCCGGGACAGGGAGATTCGAAACACAGATACGCAGTATTTT. Translating it yields CASSRDREIRNTDTQYF.

The chain links TRBV18 to TRBJ2-7; D uncertain. CDR1 is KGHSH, CDR2 LQKENI, per germline. The V end lost 5 bases, the J end lost 0 bases, and 14 bases lay between the germline ends. This CDR3 contains 15 residues. The CDR3 sequence is CASSWIMADSYEQYF. CDR3 sequence (DNA): TGTGCCAGCTCATGGATCATGGCGGACTCCTACGAGCAGTACTTC.

This sequence joins TRBV29-1 and TRBJ2-6, with 9 positions matching TRBD1. The ends lost 6 bases at V and 2 bases at J; junction bases unmatched: 8. CDR3 length: 16 amino acids. Germline CDR1 SQVTM, CDR2 ANQGSEA. CDR3 residues: CSVPGQGGTGANVLTF. In DNA, the CDR3 is TGCAGCGTACCGGGACAGGGAGGTACTGGGGCCAACGTCCTGACTTTC.

This clonotype has at least ten counts. This sequence joins TRBV28 and TRBJ1-6; D ambiguous. The CDR3 runs to 14 residues. Trimming cost V 2 bases and J 5 bases, with 7 bases left between them. Germline V gene sequence: CDR1 MDHEN, CDR2 SYDVKM. DNA for the CDR3: TGTGCCAGCAGTTTACTGGCTAATAATTCACCCCTCCACTTT. As protein: CASSLLANNSPLHF. The full variable domain, its missing parts supplied by reference TRBV28 and TRBJ1-6, is DVKVTQSSRYLVKRTGEKVFLECVQDMDHENMFWYRQDPGLGLRLIYFSYDVKMKEKGDIPEGYSVSREKKERFSLILESASTNQTSMYLCASSLLANNSPLHFGNGTRLTVT.

This clonotype was picked up many times. This chain uses TRBV5-1 with TRBJ2-7; 10 nucleotides align to TRBD2. CDR1 SGHRS and CDR2 YFSETQ come from the germline V gene. With 3 bases clipped from V and 2 bases from J, the junction kept 5 bases outside the gene matches. There are 15 residues in the CDR3. CDR3 coding DNA: TGCGCCAGCAGCTCTATAGCGGGGGGTCCCTACGAGCAGTACTTC. This gives the protein CASSSIAGGPYEQYF.

The table lists this clonotype with many counts. The V call is TRBV3-1, the J call TRBJ2-1; no firm D call. Germline V CDR1 and CDR2: LGHDT, YNNKEL (reference sequence). V was trimmed by 1 base and J by 5 bases, leaving 12 bases between them. The CDR3 totals 15 residues. CDR3 loop: CASSQVNMGNNEQFF. CDR3 coding DNA: TGTGCCAGCAGCCAAGTAAATATGGGCAACAATGAGCAGTTCTTC.

This clonotype has more than one count but fewer than ten. The chain uses TRBV6-4 and TRBJ2-2; 10 positions agree with TRBD1. Germline CDR1 MRHNA, CDR2 SNTAGT. J was trimmed by 5 bases and V by 4 bases; bases with no gene match: 4. The CDR3 length is 15 residues. In nucleotides, the CDR3 is TGTGCCAGCAGTGCCAGGACAGGGGGAACCGGGGAGCTGTTTTTT. Residues: CASSARTGGTGELFF.

Many counts were recorded for this clonotype. The chain couples TRBV6-5 to TRBJ2-7; unclear D gene. The V end lost 0 bases, the J end lost 0 bases, and 15 bases lay between the germline ends. The CDR3 runs to 17 residues. Germline loops: CDR1 MNHEY, CDR2 SVGAGI. In nucleotides, the CDR3 is TGTGCCAGCAGTTACTCGGCAGCACCATACACCTCCTACGAGCAGTACTTC. It codes for CASSYSAAPYTSYEQYF.

For this clonotype: The junction differs from germline at one of its ends, possibly a read error. The genes are TRBV18 and TRBJ2-1, with D possibly matching TRBD2 (5 bases). Germline CDR1 KGHSH, CDR2 LQKENI. CDR3 length: 14 amino acids. The CDR3 nucleotides read TGTGCCAGCTCACCAGGGAGAAGTGGAAATGAGCGGTTCTTC. Translated, it gives CASSPGRSGNERFF. Full variable domain (outside the CDR3, taken from reference TRBV18 and TRBJ2-1): NAGVMQNPRHLVRRRGQEARLRCSPMKGHSHVYWYRQLPEEGLKFMVYLQKENIIDESGMPKERFSAEFPKEGPSILRIQQVVRGDSAAYFCASSPGRSGNERFFGPGTRLTVL.